This T cell receptor beta chain is from a study of cytomegalovirus exposure and HLA in healthy donors. Regarding the study as a whole: Later analysis identified several of the most significant clusters that appeared linked to common viral pathogens.

Concerning this clone itself: What it recognizes is unknown.

A multiplex PCR was run with 60 Vbeta primers and 13 Jbeta primers. Method: immunoSEQ multiplex PCR; TCRdb's copy keeps in-frame clones and lacks some. Of under 200,000 clones listed, over 75% are singletons. The CDR3 has 15 residues. Looked up from germline, CDR1 is SGHTA and CDR2 is FQGTGA. The trim removed 1 base at V and 7 bases at J, leaving 8 bases unmatched. Likely unrecorded immune exposures existed in these nominally healthy donors. The TCR was taken from a middle-aged man in good health and CMV-seronegative. The specimen sequenced was PBMCs. The V and J genes are TRBV7-3 and TRBJ2-7; 9 bases agree with TRBD2. CDR3 residues: CASSLSGAGGGEQYF. In DNA, the CDR3 is TGTGCCAGCAGCTTAAGTGGAGCGGGGGGTGGGGAGCAGTACTTC. Together with reference TRBV7-3 and TRBJ2-7, the CDR3 gives the full variable domain: GAGVSQTPSNKVTEKGKYVELRCDPISGHTALYWYRQSLGQGPEFLIYFQGTGAADDSGLPNDRFFAVRPEGSVSTLKIQRTERGDSAVYLCASSLSGAGGGEQYFGPGTRLTVT.